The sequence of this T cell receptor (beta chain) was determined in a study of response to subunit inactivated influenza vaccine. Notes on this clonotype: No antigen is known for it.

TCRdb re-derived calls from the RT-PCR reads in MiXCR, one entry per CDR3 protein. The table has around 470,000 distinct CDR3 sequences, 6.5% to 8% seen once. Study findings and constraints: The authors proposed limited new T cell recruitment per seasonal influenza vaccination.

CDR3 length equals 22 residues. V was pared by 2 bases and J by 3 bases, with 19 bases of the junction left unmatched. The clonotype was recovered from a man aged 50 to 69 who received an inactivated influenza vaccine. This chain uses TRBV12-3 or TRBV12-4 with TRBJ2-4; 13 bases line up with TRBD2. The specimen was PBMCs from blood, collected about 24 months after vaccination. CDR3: CASSLTSLRTSGGAFSKNIQYF. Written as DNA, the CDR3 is TGTGCCAGCAGTTTAACTTCTCTAAGAACTAGCGGGGGGGCCTTCAGCAAAAACATTCAGTACTTC.